The entry that follows covers one T cell receptor beta chain sequence. This could be a read error, since a much larger clone is one nucleotide away. The CDR3 is 12 residues long. CDR1 is MNHNS, CDR2 SASEGT, per germline. V lost 0 bases and J lost 8, with 6 bases in between. The data stem from a study of CD8+CD57+ T cells in acquired aplastic anemia. Individuals selected for sequencing had exhibited CD8+CD57+ cell expansion on flow cytometry. Profiling of TCR beta VDJ combinations and CDR3 sequences used genomic DNA as template. TCRdb called the reads again in MiXCR, with one record for every CDR3 protein. This table holds around 170,000 distinct CDR3 sequences, 40% to 55% found once.

The sample taken for sequencing was sorted CD4+, CD8+, or CD8+CD57+ T cells (not recorded which) from PBMCs. The origin of this receptor is a human donor with aplastic anemia. The chain joins TRBV6-1 to TRBJ2-3; possible D gene TRBD2, 5 bases. CDR3 DNA: TGTGCCAGCAGTGAAGCAGGAGGTACGCAGTATTTT. Protein: CASSEAGGTQYF.